This is a list of T cell receptor beta chains from one sample in a study of blood T cell repertoires in COVID-19. Repertoires were generated with immunoSEQ multiplex PCR, while TCRdb's copy carries only in-frame clones and drops some. The sample consists of 140,000 to 150,000 clones, 80% to 90% of them appearing once. Sequencing was carried out using peripheral blood. The receptors were gathered from a man aged 18 to 30 with COVID-19, enrolled during active disease. Each CDR3 is given with its conserved first and last residue. The D gene is left open where the match is weak. Size values are once, few and many counts, or a class for expanded clones, and some rows have none.

D	V	size	J	CDR3	DNA
NA	TRBV7-3	NA	TRBJ2-1	CASSLRGYLPYNEQFF	TGTGCCAGCAGCTTAAGGGGCTACCTTCCCTACAATGAGCAGTTCTTC
NA	TRBV5-1	NA	TRBJ2-3	CASSASLARASTDTQYF	TGCGCCAGCAGCGCCTCACTAGCACGCGCTAGCACAGATACGCAGTATTTT
NA	TRBV18	few	TRBJ1-6	CASSPRWDKANSPLHF	TGTGCCAGCTCACCACGTTGGGACAAGGCCAATTCACCCCTCCACTTT
TRBD2	TRBV29-1	NA	TRBJ2-7	CSGWTRGEQYF	TGCAGCGGGTGGACTAGGGGCGAGCAGTACTTC
NA	TRBV2	NA	TRBJ2-1	CARGLSGNEQFF	TGTGCCAGGGGGCTTAGTGGAAATGAGCAGTTCTTC
NA	TRBV28	NA	TRBJ2-7	CASSPHYEQYF	TGTGCCAGCAGTCCACACTACGAGCAGTACTTC
NA	TRBV9	NA	TRBJ2-5	CASSTGQTPEIETQYF	TGTGCCAGCAGCACAGGACAGACGCCGGAGATTGAGACCCAGTACTTC
NA	TRBV4-1	NA	TRBJ1-4	CASSQGEGIYNEKLLF	TGCGCCAGCAGCCAAGGGGAGGGTATCTATAATGAAAAACTGCTTTTT
TRBD2	TRBV6-5	few	TRBJ2-1	CASRRGRPNNEQFF	TGTGCCAGCAGACGCGGGAGGCCCAACAATGAGCAGTTCTTC
NA	TRBV9	NA	TRBJ2-7	CASSVGGDSGSYEQYF	TGTGCCAGCAGCGTAGGGGGGGACAGTGGGTCCTACGAGCAGTACTTC
TRBD1	TRBV7-3	NA	TRBJ2-7	CASSLTTGAEQYF	TGTGCCAGCAGCTTAACGACAGGGGCCGAGCAGTACTTC
NA	TRBV2	NA	TRBJ1-6	CASGYDSRPYNSPLHF	TGTGCCAGCGGGTACGACAGTCGACCCTATAATTCACCCCTCCACTTT
NA	TRBV2	NA	TRBJ2-7	CASRESAYEQYF	TGTGCCAGCCGCGAATCGGCCTACGAGCAGTACTTC
TRBD1	TRBV7-9	NA	TRBJ1-1	CASSAGGDTEAFF	TGTGCCAGCAGCGCAGGGGGTGACACTGAAGCTTTCTTT
NA	TRBV4-1	NA	TRBJ2-5	CASSQNSQVQETQYF	TGCGCCAGCAGCCAAAATAGCCAAGTCCAAGAGACCCAGTACTTC
NA	TRBV7-2	NA	TRBJ2-2	CASSSRKGANTGELFF	TGTGCCAGCTCTTCCCGGAAAGGGGCGAACACCGGGGAGCTGTTTTTT
NA	TRBV11-2	NA	TRBJ2-7	CASSPGGATWEQYF	TGTGCCAGCAGCCCCGGAGGTGCCACGTGGGAGCAGTACTTC
NA	TRBV29-1	NA	TRBJ2-7	CSVAYAGEQYF	TGCAGCGTGGCCTACGCAGGCGAGCAGTACTTC
TRBD1	TRBV2	NA	TRBJ2-2	CAIRQGALGLPNTGELFF	TGTGCCATTCGACAGGGGGCATTGGGACTTCCTAACACCGGGGAGCTGTTTTTT
TRBD1	TRBV7-2	NA	TRBJ2-3	CASSVQGQSTDTQYF	TGTGCCAGCAGCGTACAGGGACAGTCCACAGATACGCAGTATTTT
NA	TRBV12-3/TRBV12-4	NA	TRBJ1-1	CASSLRVNTEAFF	TGTGCCAGCAGTTTGAGGGTAAACACTGAAGCTTTCTTT
NA	TRBV11-2	NA	TRBJ2-1	CASSLVVAAVWGEQFF	TGTGCCAGCAGCTTAGTGGTAGCGGCCGTTTGGGGTGAGCAGTTCTTC
TRBD1	TRBV18	NA	TRBJ2-7	CASSPGQGPYEQYF	TGTGCCAGCTCACCAGGACAGGGGCCCTACGAGCAGTACTTC
NA	TRBV29-1	NA	TRBJ2-5	CSVGEETQYF	TGCAGCGTTGGAGAAGAGACCCAGTACTTC
NA	TRBV7-8	NA	TRBJ1-3	CASWVGTGNTIYF	TGTGCCAGCTGGGTCGGGACTGGAAACACCATATATTTT
TRBD2	TRBV12-3/TRBV12-4	NA	TRBJ2-7	CASSELAGEQYF	TGTGCCAGCAGTGAGTTAGCGGGCGAGCAGTACTTC